This T cell receptor beta chain was found in a study of regulatory T cells in long-lasting Graves disease. This clonotype was observed at least ten times. According to the study, TCR beta libraries were built with iRepertoire HTBI primers and CDR3-region Arm-PCR. TCRdb passed the multiplex PCR reads through MiXCR, listing each CDR3 protein once. The profile covers roughly 560,000 distinct CDR3 sequences, with about 12% appearing a single time and roughly 8.2% taken by the ten largest. Indicated time point: newly diagnosed GD, antithyroid drugs for less than 3 months. The TCR library was prepared using RNA isolated from PBMCs. With EDTA tubes as the receptacles, 7.5 to 10 milliliters of peripheral blood were drawn. This CDR3 contains 15 residues. Germline lookup yields CDR1 SNHLY and CDR2 FYNNEI. V lost 8 bases and J lost 4; bases outside the gene matches: 8. A further study also used this sample, focusing on T cells in Graves' hyperthyroidism and ophthalmopathy. That report adds: Hyperthyroidism of Graves' type that showed no ophthalmopathy progression within 18 months was stable. Initially, a first-round RT-PCR of the TCR CDR3 employed the HTBI primer set.

The sample here was peripheral blood mononuclear cells (PBMCs), taken at new diagnosis, from a patient treated with antithyroid drugs. V is TRBV2 and J is TRBJ2-5; 12 positions match TRBD2. The sequence came from a young woman with Graves disease. CDR3 region: CASLRLAGVGETQYF. DNA of the CDR3: TGTGCCAGCCTCCGACTAGCGGGAGTCGGAGAGACCCAGTACTTC.